Included here is one T cell receptor beta chain sequence, with context. Germline CDR1 LNHDA, CDR2 SQIVND (reference sequence). The V end lost 5 bases, the J end lost 4 bases, and 11 bases lay between the germline ends. The CDR3 totals 13 residues. The source of the sample is a study of blood T cell repertoires in COVID-19. At the level of the study: Collection of acute and convalescent COVID-19 samples took place in the United States, Italy and Spain. Sources were T cells, B-cell-depleted T cells, or PBMCs; the material itself was cDNA or gDNA.

Methods used by the authors: Amplification with reference gene primers provided the estimates of nucleated cell counts. Sequenced by immunoSEQ multiplex PCR; TCRdb stores in-frame clones only, minus some. V and J calls and clone size come straight from that table; D and trimming were deduced from the DNA. Found here are approximately 210,000 clones, about four fifths of them singletons; the top ten hold roughly 7.6%. The gene calls are TRBV19 and TRBJ1-2, with D possibly being TRBD1 (6 bases). The receptor was derived from a woman in her forties or fifties with active or convalescent COVID-19. The source material was peripheral blood. The CDR3 loop is CASSPGQFYGYTF. The CDR3 DNA reads as TGTGCCAGTAGTCCAGGACAGTTCTATGGCTACACCTTC.